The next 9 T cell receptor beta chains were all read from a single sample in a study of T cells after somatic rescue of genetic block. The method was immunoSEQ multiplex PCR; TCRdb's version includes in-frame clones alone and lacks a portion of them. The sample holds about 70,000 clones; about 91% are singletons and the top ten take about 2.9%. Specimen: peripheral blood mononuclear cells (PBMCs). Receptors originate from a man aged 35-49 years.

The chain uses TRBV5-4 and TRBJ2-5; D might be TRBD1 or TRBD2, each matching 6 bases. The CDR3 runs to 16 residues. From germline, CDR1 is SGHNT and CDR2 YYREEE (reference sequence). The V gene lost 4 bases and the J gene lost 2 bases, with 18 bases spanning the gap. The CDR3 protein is CASSRWGRGPQETQYF. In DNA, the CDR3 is TGTGCCAGCAGCCGGTGGGGGCGGGGCCCACAAGAGACCCAGTACTTC.

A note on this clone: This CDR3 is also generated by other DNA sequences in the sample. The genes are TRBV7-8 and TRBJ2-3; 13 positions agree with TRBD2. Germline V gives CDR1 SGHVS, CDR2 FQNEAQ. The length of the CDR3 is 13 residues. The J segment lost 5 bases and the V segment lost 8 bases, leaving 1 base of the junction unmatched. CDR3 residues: CASRLAGGDTQYF. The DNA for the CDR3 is TGTGCCAGCCGACTAGCGGGAGGAGATACGCAGTATTTT.

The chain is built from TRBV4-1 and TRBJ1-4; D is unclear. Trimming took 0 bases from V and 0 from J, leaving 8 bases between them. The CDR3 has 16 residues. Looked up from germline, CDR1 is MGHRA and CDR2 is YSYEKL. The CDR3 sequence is CASSQDSGATNEKLFF. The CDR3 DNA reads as TGCGCCAGCAGCCAAGATTCGGGAGCAACTAATGAAAAACTGTTTTTT.

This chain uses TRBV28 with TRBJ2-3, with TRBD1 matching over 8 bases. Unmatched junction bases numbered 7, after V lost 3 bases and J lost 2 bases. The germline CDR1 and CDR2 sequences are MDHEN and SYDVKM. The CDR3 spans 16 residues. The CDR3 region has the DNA TGTGCCAGCAGTTTCGGGACAGGTCGATCCACAGATACGCAGTATTTT. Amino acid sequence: CASSFGTGRSTDTQYF.

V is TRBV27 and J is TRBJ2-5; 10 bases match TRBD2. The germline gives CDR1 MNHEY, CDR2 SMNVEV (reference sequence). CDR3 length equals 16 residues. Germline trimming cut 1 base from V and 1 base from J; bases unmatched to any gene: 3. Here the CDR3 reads CASSLLAGGPQETQYF. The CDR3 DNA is TGTGCCAGCAGTTTATTAGCGGGGGGCCCCCAAGAGACCCAGTACTTC.

CDR3 DNA: TGTGCCAGCAGTGTACTCCAAGAGACCCAGTACTTC. It is translated as CASSVLQETQYF. The chain links TRBV2 to TRBJ2-5; D is ambiguous. Germline CDR1 is SNHLY and CDR2 is FYNNEI. V was pared by 4 bases and J by 1 base, with 4 bases between. There are 12 residues in the CDR3.

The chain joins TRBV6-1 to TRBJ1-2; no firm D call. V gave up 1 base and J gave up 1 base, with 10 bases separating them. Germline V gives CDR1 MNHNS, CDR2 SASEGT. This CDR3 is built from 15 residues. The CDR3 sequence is CASSEVQTLNYGYTF. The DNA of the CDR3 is TGTGCCAGCAGTGAAGTTCAGACGCTTAACTATGGCTACACCTTC.

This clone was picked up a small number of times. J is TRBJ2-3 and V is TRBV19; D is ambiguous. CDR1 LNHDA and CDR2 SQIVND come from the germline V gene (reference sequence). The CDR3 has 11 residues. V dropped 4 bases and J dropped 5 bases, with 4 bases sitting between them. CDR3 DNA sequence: TGTGCCAGTAGTAGCGGAGATACGCAGTATTTT. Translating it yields CASSSGDTQYF.

In DNA form, the CDR3 reads TGTGCCAGCAGCGATAACTACCCAGAGACCCAGTACTTC. This encodes CASSDNYPETQYF. The rearrangement links TRBV7-9 to TRBJ2-5; no clear D gene. The germline V and J ends were trimmed by 5 bases and 4 bases, with 11 bases remaining between them. CDR1 and CDR2 (germline): SEHNR, FQNEAQ (reference sequence). The CDR3 length is 13 residues.